Presented here are 26 T cell receptor beta chains from one specimen sequenced in a study of a mutant IDH1 vaccine in newly diagnosed glioma (dated by TCRdb to 2020 to 2022). Library construction relied on the immunoSEQ multiplex PCR assay. What TCRdb holds here is the immuneACCESS table cut down to in-frame rearrangements. Part of the clones is not present; checked against another copy, under half of the missing clones reflect an unresolved V gene, and the others are unexplained. The table for this sample lists about 38,000 clones; roughly 76% of them were counted only once. 5% to 5.5% of the sample is taken by the ten largest. Explained via the paper, the time point label denotes: week 23, last vaccination. Each vaccine dose, consisting of 300 ug of a 20-mer mutant IDH1 peptide in Montanide, was administered subcutaneously with topical imiquimod. No antigen has been assigned to these receptors.

The source was PBMCs, collected from a glioma patient whose treatment included an IDH1 peptide vaccine. The receptors come from a man aged 40-49 years with glioma.

Only a few counts were recorded for this clone. The chain recombines TRBV7-3 with TRBJ1-1; D is undetermined. This CDR3 is 12 amino acids long. Trimming shortened V by 5 bases and J by 7 bases, and 11 bases separated the two germline ends. Germline loops: CDR1 SGHTA, CDR2 FQGTGA. CDR3 DNA sequence: TGTGCCAGCAGCCCCGGGGTAGGTGAAGCTTTCTTT. Residues: CASSPGVGEAFF.

The chain carries TRBV4-2 and TRBJ2-7; a possible D gene is TRBD1 (5 bases). V lost 0 bases and J 0 bases, leaving 9 bases between the germline ends. This CDR3 contains 15 residues. Germline lookup yields CDR1 LGHNA and CDR2 YNFKEQ. The CDR3 reads CASSQETDSSYEQYF. CDR3 nucleotides: TGTGCCAGCAGCCAAGAGACAGACAGCTCCTACGAGCAGTACTTC.

With respect to this clone: The sample has other DNA sequences that encode this CDR3 too. The V and J genes are TRBV5-1 and TRBJ2-7; D unclear. V gave up 0 bases and J gave up 0 bases, with 4 bases separating them. In germline, CDR1 is SGHRS, CDR2 YFSETQ. The CDR3 is 13 residues long. Written as DNA, the CDR3 is TGCGCCAGCAGCTTGGACGGCTCCTACGAGCAGTACTTC. Translated, it gives CASSLDGSYEQYF.

V usage is TRBV6-1 and J usage is TRBJ2-7, with 11 positions matching TRBD1. Germline V gene lookup returns CDR1 MNHNS and CDR2 SASEGT. This CDR3 is 15 amino acids long. The V and J ends lost 3 bases and 0 bases, in that order; junction bases with no gene match: 1. Here the CDR3 DNA reads TGTGCCAGCAGTGAGGGGACAGGGGGCTCCTACGAGCAGTACTTC. Its protein product is CASSEGTGGSYEQYF.

The rearrangement uses TRBV5-1 and TRBJ1-2, with D perhaps TRBD1 (6 bases). V lost 6 bases and J lost 3, with 15 bases in between. The V gene's germline CDR1 is SGHRS and CDR2 YFSETQ. This CDR3 has 14 amino acids. The CDR3 sequence: CASTVTGRDYGYTF. The CDR3 nucleotides are TGCGCCAGCACCGTCACAGGGCGGGACTATGGCTACACCTTC.

V usage is TRBV5-4 and J usage is TRBJ2-3; perhaps TRBD1 as D (5 bases). The germline gives CDR1 SGHNT, CDR2 YYREEE (reference sequence). CDR3 size: 16 residues. V was cut by 1 base and J by 0 bases, with 12 bases left in between. The CDR3 sequence is CASSLRQTASTDTQYF. CDR3 DNA: TGTGCCAGCAGCTTGCGGCAGACAGCCAGCACAGATACGCAGTATTTT. The full variable domain, rest sourced from reference TRBV5-4 and TRBJ2-3, is ETGVTQSPTHLIKTRGQQVTLRCSSQSGHNTVSWYQQALGQGPQFIFQYYREEENGRGNFPPRFSGLQFPNYSSELNVNALELDDSALYLCASSLRQTASTDTQYFGPGTRLTVL.

The V call is TRBV6-5, the J call TRBJ2-5; possibly TRBD1 for D (6 bases). There are 15 residues in the CDR3. Trimming left V 6 bases short and J 4 bases short, with 18 bases between. Germline V gene sequence: CDR1 MNHEY, CDR2 SVGAGI. The CDR3 loop is CASSPSQGIGETQYF. In DNA form, the CDR3 reads TGTGCCAGCAGCCCTTCACAGGGAATAGGAGAGACCCAGTACTTC.

The genes are TRBV28 and TRBJ2-1; possibly TRBD1 for D (5 bases). CDR3 size: 12 residues. CDR1 is MDHEN, CDR2 SYDVKM, per germline. Trimming stripped 5 bases from V and 7 bases from J, with 9 bases between. The CDR3 protein is CASSPNRNEQFF. The CDR3 DNA reads TGTGCCAGCAGTCCAAACAGGAATGAGCAGTTCTTC.

The chain has TRBV21-1 and TRBJ1-6. TRBV21-1 is classified as a pseudogene. The length of the CDR3 is 15 residues. Here the CDR3 DNA reads TGTGCCAGCAGCAAAGTTCGGGAGAAGAATTCACCCCTCCACTTT. Protein product: CASSKVREKNSPLHF.

This chain joins TRBV7-6 and TRBJ2-1; D unresolved. CDR3 length equals 15 residues. Germline assignment: CDR1 SGHVS and CDR2 FNYEAQ. V lost 5 bases to trimming and J lost 0 bases, with 11 bases between them. The CDR3 DNA follows: TGTGCCAGCAGCCCGGCGGCGAGCTCCTACAATGAGCAGTTCTTC. This encodes CASSPAASSYNEQFF.

This clone was counted once. J is TRBJ1-1 and V is TRBV5-5; tentatively, D is TRBD1 (5 bases). V was pared by 1 base and J by 4 bases, with 17 bases between. There are 16 residues in the CDR3. CDR1 and CDR2 (germline): SGHKS, YYEKEE (reference sequence). The CDR3 loop is CASSLIASDSSTEAFF. CDR3 sequence (DNA): TGTGCCAGCAGCTTGATCGCCTCCGACAGTAGCACTGAAGCTTTCTTT.

The chain uses TRBV30 and TRBJ2-1; 9 bases match TRBD2. Looked up from germline, CDR1 is GTSNPN and CDR2 is SVGIG (reference sequence). J lost 9 bases, V lost 3 bases, and 12 bases had no gene match. The CDR3 loop spans 15 amino acids. Here the CDR3 DNA reads TGTGCCTGGAGGCGTACCGGGACTAGCTTCCGTGAGCAGTTCTTC. Translation gives CAWRRTGTSFREQFF.

The sample holds a few counts of this clone. The gene calls are TRBV5-1 and TRBJ1-2, with 8 bases matching TRBD1. There are 14 residues in the CDR3. V shed 5 bases and J 2 bases; nucleotides not matched to a gene: 5. From germline, CDR1 is SGHRS and CDR2 YFSETQ. The CDR3 coding sequence is TGCGCCAGCAGACCGGACAGGGACAACTATGGCTACACCTTC. Translating gives CASRPDRDNYGYTF. Filled out from reference TRBV5-1 and TRBJ1-2, the complete variable domain reads KAGVTQTPRYLIKTRGQQVTLSCSPISGHRSVSWYQQTPGQGLQFLFEYFSETQRNKGNFPGRFSGRQFSNSRSEMNVSTLELGDSALYLCASRPDRDNYGYTFGSGTRLTVV.

The chain couples TRBV7-9 to TRBJ2-2, with 11 bases aligning to TRBD2. Germline V gene data show CDR1 as SEHNR and CDR2 as FQNEAQ (reference sequence). V lost 0 bases and J lost 3; bases outside the gene matches: 6. The CDR3 extends over 18 amino acids. This CDR3 is CASSLAATSGTDTGELFF. The CDR3 DNA follows: TGTGCCAGCAGCTTAGCGGCGACTAGCGGGACCGACACCGGGGAGCTGTTTTTT.

This clone was detected only a few times. The chain links TRBV6-5 to TRBJ2-7; 7 nucleotides line up with TRBD1. Per germline, CDR1 MNHEY and CDR2 SVGAGI. V trimming: 7 bases; J trimming: 2 bases; junction bases outside the gene matches: 8. The CDR3 length is 14 residues. CDR3 sequence reads: CASTPTGPPYEQYF. The CDR3 DNA sequence: TGTGCCAGCACACCGACAGGGCCCCCCTACGAGCAGTACTTC.

The CDR3 sequence is CASSLVVRENEKLFF. CDR3 in DNA: TGTGCCAGCAGCTTAGTCGTCAGGGAGAATGAAAAACTGTTTTTT. J is TRBJ1-4 and V is TRBV7-2; a weak D match, TRBD1 (5 bases). The ends were cut back, 1 base at V and 5 bases at J, with 11 bases in the middle. The V gene's germline CDR1 is SGHTA and CDR2 FQGNSA. CDR3 size: 15 residues. The variable domain in full, with the rest retrieved from reference TRBV7-2 and TRBJ1-4, is GAGVSQSPSNKVTEKGKDVELRCDPISGHTALYWYRQSLGQGLEFLIYFQGNSAPDKSGLPSDRFSAERTGGSVSTLTIQRTQQEDSAVYLCASSLVVRENEKLFFGSGTQLSVL.

The chain recombines TRBV14 with TRBJ2-2, with 10 bases fitting TRBD2. After removal of 2 bases from V and 6 bases from J, the junction contained 9 bases not matched to a gene. This CDR3 has 17 amino acids. In germline, CDR1 is SGHDN, CDR2 FVKESK. CDR3 DNA sequence: TGTGCCAGCAGCCAATGGACTAGCGGCGTATCGGCCGGGGAGCTGTTTTTT. This gives the protein CASSQWTSGVSAGELFF. Drawing the rest from reference TRBV14 and TRBJ2-2, the complete variable domain is EAGVTQFPSHSVIEKGQTVTLRCDPISGHDNLYWYRRVMGKEIKFLLHFVKESKQDESGMPNNRFLAERTGGTYSTLKVQPAELEDSGVYFCASSQWTSGVSAGELFFGEGSRLTVL.

The chain combines TRBV2 with TRBJ1-1, with no clear D. CDR1 and CDR2 from the germline V gene are SNHLY and FYNNEI. The length of the CDR3 is 13 residues. V was clipped by 5 bases and J by 1 base, with 8 bases between them. The DNA for the CDR3 is TGTGCCAGCAGTCCGGACTGGAACACTGAAGCTTTCTTT. Protein: CASSPDWNTEAFF.

This clone is a singleton in its sample. This sequence joins TRBV21-1 and TRBJ1-2. TRBV21-1 is described as a pseudogene. The CDR3 spans 14 residues. Here the CDR3 reads CASSKDGGAYGYTF. In nucleotides, the CDR3 is TGTGCCAGCAGCAAAGACGGGGGAGCCTATGGCTACACCTTC.

DNA of the CDR3: TGCGCCAGCAGCTTGGCCGGGGACAGATGGCTTTCCACCTTC. Its protein product is CASSLAGDRWLSTF. This chain links TRBV5-1 with TRBJ1-2; 7 positions agree with TRBD1. The CDR3 is 14 residues long. Germline CDR1 SGHRS, CDR2 YFSETQ. V was pared by 0 bases and J by 13 bases, with 12 bases of the junction left unmatched.

This clone was detected a few times. V is TRBV29-1 and J is TRBJ1-2, with D unresolved. Trimming cost V 4 bases and J 5 bases, with 11 bases left between them. Germline V lookup: CDR1 SQVTM, CDR2 ANQGSEA. The CDR3 runs to 12 residues. Written as DNA, the CDR3 is TGCAGCGTTGGTTTCCGCTCTTATGGCTACACCTTC. This translates into CSVGFRSYGYTF.

This chain links TRBV11-2 with TRBJ2-7, with D perhaps TRBD2 (6 bases). Germline V gene data show CDR1 as SGHAT and CDR2 as FQNNGV. The CDR3 sequence is 13 residues long. V was clipped by 4 bases and J by 3 bases, with 10 bases between them. CDR3 sequence reads: CASSYMGLYEQYF. Here the CDR3 DNA reads TGTGCCAGCAGCTATATGGGACTCTACGAGCAGTACTTC.

This CDR3 is CASSAGTSGSYEQYF. Written as DNA, the CDR3 is TGTGCCAGCAGTGCAGGGACTAGCGGCTCCTACGAGCAGTACTTC. The chain uses TRBV6-5 and TRBJ2-7; 11 bases match TRBD2. The CDR3 length is 15 residues. The trim removed 5 bases at V and 0 bases at J, leaving 3 bases unmatched. Germline values: CDR1 MNHEY, CDR2 SVGAGI.

This clone was observed once. The chain employs TRBV20-1 and TRBJ2-1; D possibly corresponds to TRBD2 (6 bases). Germline V gene sequence: CDR1 DFQATT, CDR2 SNEGSKA (reference sequence). There are 10 residues in the CDR3. The CDR3 nucleotides are TGCAGGAGCGGGCACAATGAGCAGTTCTTC. Translating gives CRSGHNEQFF.

This clone was counted between two and nine times. V is TRBV19 and J is TRBJ1-2; D is unclear. Between the trimmed V and J ends, which lost 4 bases and 2 bases, there was a span of 5 bases. The germline CDR1 and CDR2 sequences are LNHDA and SQIVND (reference sequence). The CDR3 loop spans 12 amino acids. DNA for the CDR3: TGTGCCAGTAGTACCCTCAACTATGGCTACACCTTC. This gives the protein CASSTLNYGYTF.

The genes are TRBV29-1 and TRBJ2-7; D remains ambiguous. From germline, CDR1 is SQVTM and CDR2 ANQGSEA. Trimming left V 4 bases short and J 6 bases short, with 13 bases between. The CDR3 extends over 12 amino acids. The CDR3 DNA sequence: TGCAGCGTTGGGCTCCTACCCTCCGAGCAGTACTTC. The encoded protein is CSVGLLPSEQYF.